This entry concerns a single T cell receptor (beta chain). Its antigen is not known. Different DNA sequences within this sample yield the same CDR3. CDR1 is MDHEN and CDR2 is SYDVKM in the germline V gene. Trimming left V 3 bases short and J 2 bases short, with 5 bases between. The CDR3 totals 12 residues. The record originates from a study of beta chain features in type 1 diabetes. Study-level results: Significant though moderate, a shortening of TCRB CDR3s appeared in all four CD4+ subsets of Type 1 diabetes patients. In type 1 diabetes patients, VDJ junctions had fewer insertions; deletions at these junctions were more frequent. Overrepresentation of cells with high TCR expression could result from cDNA sequencing.

TCRB transcripts that were expressed got sequenced, as all of the isolated RNA had been reverse transcribed. Method: immunoSEQ multiplex PCR; TCRdb's copy keeps in-frame clones and lacks some. The sample includes some 330,000 clones, roughly 12% of them seen just once. Sequenced input: naive CD4+ T cells from blood. The sequence was collected from a woman between 18 and 30 years old with type 1 diabetes. The V call is TRBV28, the J call TRBJ2-7; D is unclear. The CDR3 loop is CASSLYTYEQYF. CDR3 coding DNA: TGTGCCAGCAGTTTGTACACCTACGAGCAGTACTTC.